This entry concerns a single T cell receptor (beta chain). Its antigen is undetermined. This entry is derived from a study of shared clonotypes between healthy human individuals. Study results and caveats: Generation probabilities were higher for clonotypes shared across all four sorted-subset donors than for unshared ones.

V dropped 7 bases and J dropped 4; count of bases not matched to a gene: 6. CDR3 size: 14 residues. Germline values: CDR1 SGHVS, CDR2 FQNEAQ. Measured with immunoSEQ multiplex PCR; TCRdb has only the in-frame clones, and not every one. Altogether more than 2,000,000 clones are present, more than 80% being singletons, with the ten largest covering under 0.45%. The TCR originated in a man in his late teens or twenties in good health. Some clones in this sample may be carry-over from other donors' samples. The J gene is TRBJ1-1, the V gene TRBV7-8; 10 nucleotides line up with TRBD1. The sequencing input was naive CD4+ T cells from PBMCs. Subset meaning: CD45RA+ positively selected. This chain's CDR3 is CASTRTGGGTEAFF. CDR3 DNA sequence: TGTGCCAGCACGCGGACAGGGGGGGGCACTGAAGCTTTCTTT. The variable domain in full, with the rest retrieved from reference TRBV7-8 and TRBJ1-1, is GAGVSQSPRYKVAKRGQDVALRCDPISGHVSLFWYQQALGQGPEFLTYFQNEAQLDKSGLPSDRFFAERPEGSVSTLKIQRTQQEDSAVYLCASTRTGGGTEAFFGQGTRLTVV.